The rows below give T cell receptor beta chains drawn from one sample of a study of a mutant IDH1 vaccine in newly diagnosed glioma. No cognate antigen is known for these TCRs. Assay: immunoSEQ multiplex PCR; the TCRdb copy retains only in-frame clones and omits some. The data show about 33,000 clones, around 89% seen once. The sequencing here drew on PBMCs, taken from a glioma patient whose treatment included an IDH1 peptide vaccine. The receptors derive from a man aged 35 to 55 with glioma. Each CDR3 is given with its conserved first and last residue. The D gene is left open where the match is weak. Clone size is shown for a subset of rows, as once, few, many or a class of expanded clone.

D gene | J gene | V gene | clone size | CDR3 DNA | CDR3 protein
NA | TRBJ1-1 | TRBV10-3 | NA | TGTGCCATCAGTGTATCGGGGACACCCACTATCGATGAAGCTTTCTTT | CAISVSGTPTIDEAFF
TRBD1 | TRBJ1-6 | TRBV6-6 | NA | TGTGCCAGCAGTCCGGGACAGAGTTATAATTCACCCCTCCACTTT | CASSPGQSYNSPLHF
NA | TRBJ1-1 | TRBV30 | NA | TGTGCCTGCCCCCGCAAGCCGTTGAACACTGAAGCTTTCTTT | CACPRKPLNTEAFF
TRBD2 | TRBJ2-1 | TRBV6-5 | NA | TGTGCCAGCAGATTAGCGGGAGGGCTTAATGAGCAGTTCTTC | CASRLAGGLNEQFF
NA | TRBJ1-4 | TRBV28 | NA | TGTGCCAGCATAGGAGGGGGTAATGAAAAACTGTTTTTT | CASIGGGNEKLFF
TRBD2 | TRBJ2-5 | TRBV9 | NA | TGTGCCAGCAGCGTTGGGCTAGCGGGAGAGACCCAGTACTTC | CASSVGLAGETQYF
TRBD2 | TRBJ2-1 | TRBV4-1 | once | TGCGCCAGCAGCCAAGCCCCTAGCGGGTCTTACAATGAGCAGTTCTTC | CASSQAPSGSYNEQFF
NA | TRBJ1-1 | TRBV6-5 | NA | TGTGCCAGCAGTAAGGGGCACAAAAGCGGAGCTTTCTTT | CASSKGHKSGAFF
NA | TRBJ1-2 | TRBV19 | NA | TGTGCCAGTAGTAGGACACTTACTAACTATGGCTACACCTTC | CASSRTLTNYGYTF
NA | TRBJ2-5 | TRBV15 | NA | TGTGCCACCAGCAGAGATGGAGGGGAAGAGACCCAGTACTTC | CATSRDGGEETQYF
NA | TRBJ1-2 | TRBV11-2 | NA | TGTGCCAGCAGCTTCGAAGGGGATTTCCGGGGCTACACCTTC | CASSFEGDFRGYTF
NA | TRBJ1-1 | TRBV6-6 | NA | TGTGCCAGCAGTCCGGCCCTTGAAGCTTTCTTT | CASSPALEAFF
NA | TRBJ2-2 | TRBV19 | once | TGTGCCAGTAGTATTGGCGGTCGGGGCGGGGAGCTGTTTTTT | CASSIGGRGGELFF
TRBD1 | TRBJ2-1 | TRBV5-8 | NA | TGTGCCAGCAGCTTGGAGGGACAGGGGTACAATGAGCAGTTCTTC | CASSLEGQGYNEQFF
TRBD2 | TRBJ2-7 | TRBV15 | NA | TGTGCCACCAGCAGAGGTGGGACTAGCGACGAGCAGTACTTC | CATSRGGTSDEQYF
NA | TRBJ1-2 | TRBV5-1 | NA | TGCGCCAGCAGCCTTGGGGGGTGGACGAGCTACACCTTC | CASSLGGWTSYTF
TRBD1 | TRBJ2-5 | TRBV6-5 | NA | TGTGCCAGCAGTTACATAGGGGGCCGGGAGACCCAGTACTTC | CASSYIGGRETQYF
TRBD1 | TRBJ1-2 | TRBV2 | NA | TGTGCCAGCAGTGTACAGGGGTCCTATGGCTACACCTTC | CASSVQGSYGYTF
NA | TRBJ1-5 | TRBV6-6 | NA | TGTGCCAGCAGCCCGGGGGAGGGTCCCCTCGGGCAGCCCCAGCATTTT | CASSPGEGPLGQPQHF
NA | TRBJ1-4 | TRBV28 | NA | TGTGCCAGCAGTAGCGGACAAGCCGAAAAACTGTTTTTT | CASSSGQAEKLFF
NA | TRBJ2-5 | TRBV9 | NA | TGTGCCAGCAGCGTAGCTCCGGGACGGCAAGAGACCCAGTACTTC | CASSVAPGRQETQYF
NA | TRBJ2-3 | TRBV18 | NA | TGTGCCAGCTCACCCCCCTCCAGGGGAGATACGCAGTATTTT | CASSPPSRGDTQYF
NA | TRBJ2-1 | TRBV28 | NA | TGTGCCAGCAGTTTACCTGGCTGGCAGGGCGATGAGCAGTTCTTC | CASSLPGWQGDEQFF
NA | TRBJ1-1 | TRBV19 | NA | TGTGCCAGTAGTATAAGCCAGGGGAACACTGAAGCTTTCTTT | CASSISQGNTEAFF
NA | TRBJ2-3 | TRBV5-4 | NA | TGTGCCAGCAGCATTCGGACAAGCCGAAGCCTTTTT | CASSIRTSRSLF
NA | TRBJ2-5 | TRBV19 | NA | TGTGCCAGTAGTATAGGGCCAGGGGAGACCCAGTACTTC | CASSIGPGETQYF
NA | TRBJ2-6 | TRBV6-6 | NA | TGTGCCAGCAGAAGCTCTGGGGCCAACGTCCTGACTTTC | CASRSSGANVLTF
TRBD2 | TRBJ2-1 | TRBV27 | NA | TGTGCCAGCAGTTTATCACTAGCGGACACAATGACGCAGTTCTTC | CASSLSLADTMTQFF
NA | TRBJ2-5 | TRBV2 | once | TGTGCCAGCAGCCCCCTGGGATTCATACAGAGCGCCCAAGGGACCCAGTACTTC | CASSPLGFIQSAQGTQYF
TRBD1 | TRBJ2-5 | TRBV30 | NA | TGTGCCTGGAGTCCCCCAGGGGGAAAGACCCAGTACTTC | CAWSPPGGKTQYF
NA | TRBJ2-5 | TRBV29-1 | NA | TGCAGCGTTGATAGGGGGGTCGGGGAGACCCAGTACTTC | CSVDRGVGETQYF
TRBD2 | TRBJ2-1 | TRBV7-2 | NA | TGTGCCAGCAGCCTCCGGACTAGCGGGATTACTTACAATGAGCAGTTCTTC | CASSLRTSGITYNEQFF
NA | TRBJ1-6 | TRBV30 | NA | TGTGCCTGGGGGTTCGTAGGGTCGGGGCTTAATTCACCCCTCCACTTT | CAWGFVGSGLNSPLHF
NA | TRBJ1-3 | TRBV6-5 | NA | TGTGCCAGCAAAACCTTAGAAAACACCATATATTTT | CASKTLENTIYF
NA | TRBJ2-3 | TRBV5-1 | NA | TGCGCCAGCAGCTTGGAGCCGAGGAACACAGATACGCAGTATTTT | CASSLEPRNTDTQYF
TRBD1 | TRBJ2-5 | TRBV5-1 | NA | TGCGCCAGCAGCTTACAGGGGGTCCAAGAGACCCAGTACTTC | CASSLQGVQETQYF
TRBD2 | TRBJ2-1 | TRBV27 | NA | TGTGCCAGCAGTTCCTTCGGGGTACTGGGACTAGCGGACCACAATGAGCAGTTCTTC | CASSSFGVLGLADHNEQFF
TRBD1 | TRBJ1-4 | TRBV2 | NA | TGTGCCAGCAATACAGGGGGCACTAATGAAAAACTGTTTTTT | CASNTGGTNEKLFF
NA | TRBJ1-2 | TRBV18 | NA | TGTGCCAGCTCGTCGCAACAGGATTCCTATGGCTACACCTTC | CASSSQQDSYGYTF
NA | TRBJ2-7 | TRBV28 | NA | TGTGCCACCTCCCATCAGGGAACAAACGAGCAGTACTTC | CATSHQGTNEQYF
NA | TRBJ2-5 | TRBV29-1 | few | TGCAGCGTTGTACAGCCGAAGGGGGACCAAGAGACCCAGTACTTC | CSVVQPKGDQETQYF
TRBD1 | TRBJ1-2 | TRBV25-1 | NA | TGTGCCAGCAGTGGGCAACAGGGGGCTCCTAACTATGGCTACACCTTC | CASSGQQGAPNYGYTF
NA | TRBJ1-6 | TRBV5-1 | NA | TGCGCCAGCAGCTTGGAGGTGAATTCACCCCTCCACTTT | CASSLEVNSPLHF
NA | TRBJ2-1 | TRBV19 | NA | TGTGCCAGTACGGACGGGACTCTCTCCTACAATGAGCAGTTCTTC | CASTDGTLSYNEQFF
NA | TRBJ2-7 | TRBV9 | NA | TGTGCCAGCAGCGTAGACTTCGTTACCTACGAGCAGTACTTC | CASSVDFVTYEQYF
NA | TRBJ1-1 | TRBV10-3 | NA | TGTGCCATCAAGTTTCAGGTAGACACTGAAGCTTTCTTT | CAIKFQVDTEAFF
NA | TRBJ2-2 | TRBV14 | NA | TGTGCCAGCAGCCAAGTTGGTTTCGGGGAGCTGTTTTTT | CASSQVGFGELFF
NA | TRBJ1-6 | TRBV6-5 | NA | TGTGCCAGCTCCCGGGACGCCGATAATTCACCCCTCCACTTT | CASSRDADNSPLHF
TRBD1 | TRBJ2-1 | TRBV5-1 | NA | TGCGCCAGCAGCTCCGGGACAGGAACCTCCTACAATGAGCAGTTCTTC | CASSSGTGTSYNEQFF
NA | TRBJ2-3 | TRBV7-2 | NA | TGTGCCAGCGGGTCGCTCCCTAGCACAGATACGCAGTATTTT | CASGSLPSTDTQYF
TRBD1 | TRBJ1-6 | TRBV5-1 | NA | TGCGCCAGCAGCCCCTGGACAGGGGATAATTCACCCCTCCACTTT | CASSPWTGDNSPLHF
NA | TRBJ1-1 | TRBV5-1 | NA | TGCGCCAGCAGCTTGGACGTAGGGGCCGGAACTGAAGCTTTCTTT | CASSLDVGAGTEAFF
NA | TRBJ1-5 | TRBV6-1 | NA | TGTGCCAGCAGGACGCGACAGTCCCAGCATTTT | CASRTRQSQHF
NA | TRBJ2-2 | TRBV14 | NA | TGTGCCAGCAGCCAAGATGACGGCCGGACCGGGGAGCTGTTTTTT | CASSQDDGRTGELFF
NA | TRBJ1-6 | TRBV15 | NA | TGTGCCACCAGCAGAGGAGCCTCACCCCTCCACTTT | CATSRGASPLHF
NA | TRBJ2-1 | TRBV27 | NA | TGTGCCAGCAGTTTAGATGCAGGGTCCTACAATGAGCAGTTCTTC | CASSLDAGSYNEQFF
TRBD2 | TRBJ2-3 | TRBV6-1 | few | TGTGCCAGCAGTGGACTAGCGGGAGGGCCAGATACGCAGTATTTT | CASSGLAGGPDTQYF
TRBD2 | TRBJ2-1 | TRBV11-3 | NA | TGTGCCAGCAGCTTGGGGACTAGCGGGAGGGCCGATGAGCAGTTCTTC | CASSLGTSGRADEQFF